This passage covers 12 T cell receptor beta chains from one sample sequenced in a study of OX40 agonist ivuxolimab in advanced cancers. The repertoire was sequenced with immunoSEQ multiplex PCR; TCRdb's copy has only in-frame clones and lacks some. The sample holds 65,000 to 85,000 clones, about 94% seen once. The sample was CD4+ or CD8+ T cells sorted from blood, taken in a trial of the OX40 agonist ivuxolimab. The receptors come from an adult with an advanced solid tumor such as melanoma, head and neck, liver or kidney cancer.

The chain carries TRBV5-5 and TRBJ2-7, with TRBD1 matching 8 bases. V lost 2 bases and J lost 2; bases outside the gene matches: 3. The length of the CDR3 is 14 residues. Germline V gene data show CDR1 as SGHKS and CDR2 as YYEKEE (reference sequence). The CDR3 loop reads CASSLGQGAYEQYF. The CDR3 nucleotides read TGTGCCAGCAGCTTAGGACAGGGCGCCTACGAGCAGTACTTC.

The V and J genes are TRBV13 and TRBJ2-1; a weak D match, TRBD1 (6 bases). V lost 7 bases and J 1 base, leaving 17 bases between the germline ends. Per the germline V gene, CDR1 is PRHDT and CDR2 is FYEKMQ (reference sequence). This CDR3 has 16 amino acids. CDR3 sequence reads: CASNAAPDSSYNEQFF. For the CDR3, the DNA is TGTGCCAGCAACGCCGCTCCGGACAGTTCCTACAATGAGCAGTTCTTC.

The chain recombines TRBV4-1 with TRBJ2-2; 8 bases match TRBD2. The CDR3 sequence is 14 residues long. The J segment lost 5 bases and the V segment lost 4 bases, leaving 3 bases of the junction unmatched. The V gene's germline CDR1 is MGHRA and CDR2 YSYEKL. Here the CDR3 DNA reads TGCGCCAGCAGCCTAGGCGGGGGGACCGGGGAGCTGTTTTTT. Translation gives CASSLGGGTGELFF.

The J gene is TRBJ2-7, the V gene TRBV5-1, with no clear D. CDR3 length equals 13 residues. With 2 bases removed from V and 3 bases from J, the gap between germline ends came to 9 bases. Germline CDR1 SGHRS, CDR2 YFSETQ. The CDR3 loop is CASSLRNVYEQYF. CDR3 coding DNA: TGCGCCAGCAGCTTAAGGAACGTCTACGAGCAGTACTTC.

The chain combines TRBV2 with TRBJ2-7, with TRBD2 matching over 8 bases. The V segment lost 11 bases and the J segment 3 bases; nucleotides outside the gene matches: 9. Germline V gene lookup returns CDR1 SNHLY and CDR2 FYNNEI. This CDR3 comprises 13 residues. CDR3 sequence reads: CAGSGGAGYEQYF. Here the CDR3 DNA reads TGTGCCGGGTCGGGAGGGGCGGGCTACGAGCAGTACTTC.

The chain combines TRBV10-3 with TRBJ2-7; 10 bases are shared with TRBD1. CDR1 ENHRY and CDR2 SYGVKD come from the germline V gene. V lost 3 bases and J lost 4; bases outside the gene matches: 6. The CDR3 runs 15 residues. The CDR3 DNA follows: TGTGCCATCAGTGAAGACCCGGGACAGGGGTACGAGCAGTACTTC. Its protein is CAISEDPGQGYEQYF.

This chain uses TRBV9 with TRBJ1-3, with 9 bases aligning to TRBD1. There are 15 residues in the CDR3. CDR1 SGDLS and CDR2 YYNGEE come from the germline V gene. Trimming cost V 3 bases and J 3 bases; bases outside gene matches: 4. The chain's CDR3 is CASSETGGFGNTIYF. The CDR3 DNA follows: TGTGCCAGCAGCGAAACAGGGGGCTTTGGAAACACCATATATTTT.

This clone was seen more than once but under ten times. The V and J genes are TRBV29-1 and TRBJ1-1; 7 nucleotides match TRBD1. V lost 4 bases and J lost 9; bases outside the gene matches: 2. Germline V lookup: CDR1 SQVTM, CDR2 ANQGSEA. The CDR3 has 10 residues. The chain's CDR3 is CSVVRGQAFF. Here the CDR3 DNA reads TGCAGCGTTGTGAGGGGGCAAGCTTTCTTT.

J is TRBJ2-7 and V is TRBV5-6; 8 positions match TRBD1. This CDR3 comprises 13 residues. V shed 3 bases and J 7 bases; nucleotides not matched to a gene: 6. From germline, CDR1 is SGHDT and CDR2 YYEEEE. DNA for the CDR3: TGTGCCAGCAGCTCGCAGGGGGCGCGGGAGCAGTACTTC. Translating gives CASSSQGAREQYF.

The gene calls are TRBV30 and TRBJ1-2, with 10 bases matching TRBD1. Germline CDR1 reads GTSNPN; CDR2 reads SVGIG (reference sequence). This CDR3 has 14 amino acids. Trimming at V came to 3 bases and at J to 3 bases, leaving 4 bases not matched to a gene. CDR3 amino acids: CAWSAGTGDYGYTF. CDR3 bases: TGTGCCTGGAGCGCCGGGACAGGGGACTATGGCTACACCTTC.

This clone was seen a handful of times. The chain uses TRBV10-3 and TRBJ2-7, with TRBD2 matching over 12 bases. Germline V gene sequence: CDR1 ENHRY, CDR2 SYGVKD. The length of the CDR3 is 14 residues. V was clipped by 10 bases and J by 4 bases; unmatched bases: 8. As DNA, the CDR3 is TGTGCCACGCAGACTAGCGGGGGCTCTTACGAGCAGTACTTC. Its protein product is CATQTSGGSYEQYF.

This clone was detected once. This rearrangement joins TRBV11-2 to TRBJ2-7; D is undetermined. Germline-derived CDR1 and CDR2 are SGHAT and FQNNGV. The CDR3 has 13 amino acids. V was trimmed by 1 base and J by 3 bases, leaving 7 bases between them. CDR3 nucleotide sequence: TGTGCCAGCAGCTTAGGATGGGACTACGAGCAGTACTTC. This gives the protein CASSLGWDYEQYF. Using reference TRBV11-2 and TRBJ2-7 for the parts outside the CDR3, the full variable domain is EAGVAQSPRYKIIEKRQSVAFWCNPISGHATLYWYQQILGQGPKLLIQFQNNGVVDDSQLPKDRFSAERLKGVDSTLKIQPAKLEDSAVYLCASSLGWDYEQYFGPGTRLTVT.